This TCR beta chain derives from a study of tumor-infiltrating lymphocytes in localized non-small cell lung cancer. Method: immunoSEQ multiplex PCR; TCRdb's copy keeps in-frame clones and lacks some. The table shows about 16,000 clones, with roughly 69% occurring only once. Germline V gene sequence: CDR1 SGHRS, CDR2 YFSETQ. The CDR3 totals 14 residues. With 4 bases clipped from V and 14 bases from J, the junction kept 12 bases outside the gene matches. The chain couples TRBV5-1 to TRBJ2-3, with 11 nucleotides matching TRBD2. Sequenced input: lung tumor tissue. This receptor was taken from a human donor with non-small cell lung cancer. The CDR3 bases are TGCGCCAGCAGCCCCCTCGAAACTAGCGGGAGAGGGTATTTT. Translated, it gives CASSPLETSGRGYF.